This TCR beta chain originates from a study of cytomegalovirus exposure and HLA in healthy donors. The study, taken as a whole, reports: Presence/absence analysis assumed near-uniform sequencing depth across donors. What TCR beta sequences reportedly achieved was accurate prediction of HLA-A and HLA-B alleles in most subjects. In an earlier analysis, in roughly 580 donors, most V segments appeared productive either ~90% or ~30% of the time. A later analysis found TCR association rates differed by HLA locus, highest for DRB1 and lowest for HLA-C.

CDR1 is SGHRS and CDR2 is YFSETQ in the germline V gene. This CDR3 region has 16 residues. V was trimmed by 1 base and J by 0 bases, leaving 11 bases between them. Amplification used 60 Vbeta primers and 13 Jbeta primers. Using immunoSEQ multiplex PCR, the repertoire was profiled, and TCRdb retains in-frame clones only, with some absent. The sample includes some 150,000 clones, around 79% seen only once; the top ten take 3% to 5%. Turning to this clone: Its antigen remains unidentified.

The chain carries TRBV5-1 and TRBJ2-4, with D unresolved. This clonotype was sampled from a male donor in good health and CMV-seronegative. The sequencing sample was made of PBMCs. The CDR3 DNA follows: TGCGCCAGCAGCTTGACCCGAGGCGGAGCCAAAAACATTCAGTACTTC. This sequence encodes CASSLTRGGAKNIQYF.